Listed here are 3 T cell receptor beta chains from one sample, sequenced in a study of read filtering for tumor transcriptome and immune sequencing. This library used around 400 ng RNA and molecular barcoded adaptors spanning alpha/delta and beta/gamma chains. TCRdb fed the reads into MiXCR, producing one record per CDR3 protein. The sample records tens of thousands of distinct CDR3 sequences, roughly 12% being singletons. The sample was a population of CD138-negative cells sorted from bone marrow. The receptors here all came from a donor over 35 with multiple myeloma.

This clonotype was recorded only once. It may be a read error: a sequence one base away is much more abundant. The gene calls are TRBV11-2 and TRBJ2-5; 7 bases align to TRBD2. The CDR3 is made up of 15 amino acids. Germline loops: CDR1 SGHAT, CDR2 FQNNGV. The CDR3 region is CASSIQAGSWEIQYF. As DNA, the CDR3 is TGTGCCAGCAGCATCCAAGCGGGGTCTTGGGAGATCCAGTACTTC. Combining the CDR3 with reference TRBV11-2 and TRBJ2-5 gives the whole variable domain EAGVAQSPRYKIIEKRQSVAFWCNPISGHATLYWYQQILGQGPKLLIQFQNNGVVDDSQLPKDRFSAERLKGVDSTLKIQPAKLEDSAVYLCASSIQAGSWEIQYFGPGTRLLVL.

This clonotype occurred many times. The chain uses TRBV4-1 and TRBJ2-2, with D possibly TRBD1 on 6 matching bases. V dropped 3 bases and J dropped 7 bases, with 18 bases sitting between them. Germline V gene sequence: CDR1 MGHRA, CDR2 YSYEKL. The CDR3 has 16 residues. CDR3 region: CASSQGWTVLFGELFF. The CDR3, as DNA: TGCGCCAGCAGCCAGGGCTGGACAGTTTTGTTCGGGGAGCTGTTTTTT.

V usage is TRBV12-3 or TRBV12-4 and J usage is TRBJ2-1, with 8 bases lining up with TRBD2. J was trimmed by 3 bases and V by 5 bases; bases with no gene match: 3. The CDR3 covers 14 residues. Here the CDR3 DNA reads TGTGCCAGCAGTGTCGGGGGGGTCTACAATGAGCAGTTCTTC. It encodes CASSVGGVYNEQFF.